Sequencing of this T cell receptor beta chain was carried out in a study of technical replicates of blood from a handful of donors. This CDR3 contains 14 residues. Germline V gene lookup returns CDR1 LNHDA and CDR2 SQIVND (reference sequence). V lost 5 bases and J 6 bases, leaving 14 bases between the germline ends. The protocol was immunoSEQ multiplex PCR, while the TCRdb copy is restricted to in-frame clones and leaves out a portion. The sample yields tens of thousands of clones, approximately 96% seen once. The sequence derives from a human donor in good health. The genes are TRBV19 and TRBJ2-1; D may be TRBD2 (5 bases). Sequenced input: T cells isolated from PBMCs. In DNA, the CDR3 is TGTGCCAGTAGTCCTTCCGAGGGCCTCAATGAGCAGTTCTTC. Protein sequence: CASSPSEGLNEQFF.